These 26 T cell receptor beta chains came from one sample sequenced in a study of T cells in Graves' hyperthyroidism and ophthalmopathy. Regions amplified from RNA transcripts were the TCR beta CDR3 regions. In the first-round RT-PCR of the TCR CDR3, the HTBI primer set was used. Using its own MiXCR run on the multiplex PCR reads, TCRdb lists one record per CDR3 protein. The table includes a few hundred thousand distinct CDR3 sequences, about 15% detected once. Sequencing input: blood. These TCRs come from a woman in her thirties with Graves' ophthalmopathy.

The chain has TRBV20-1 and TRBJ2-7; no reliable D call. V was trimmed by 3 bases and J by 6 bases, leaving 6 bases between them. Looked up from germline, CDR1 is DFQATT and CDR2 is SNEGSKA (reference sequence). The CDR3 runs to 10 residues. The CDR3 is CSARRAEQYF. The CDR3 region has the DNA TGCAGTGCTAGGAGAGCCGAGCAGTACTTC.

This clonotype was detected a few times. This chain links TRBV5-6 with TRBJ2-5; 8 bases are a match to TRBD1. In germline, CDR1 is SGHDT, CDR2 YYEEEE. The CDR3 is 14 amino acids. Trimming took 4 bases from V and 2 from J; bases not matched to a gene: 4. CDR3 sequence: CASSPQGEQETQYF. CDR3 nucleotides: TGTGCCAGCAGCCCACAGGGGGAACAAGAGACCCAGTACTTC.

The V gene is TRBV27, the J gene TRBJ1-1, with a tentative D call TRBD1 (5 bases). The V end lost 0 bases, the J end lost 2 bases, and 10 bases lay between the germline ends. The CDR3 is 15 residues long. Germline CDR1 MNHEY, CDR2 SMNVEV (reference sequence). This chain's CDR3 is CASSLSGPFNTEAFF. The CDR3 DNA reads TGTGCCAGCAGTTTATCGGGACCCTTTAACACTGAAGCTTTCTTT.

Details on this clonotype: The junction departs from the called germline gene at one end, perhaps through a read error. V gene TRBV5-1 combines with J gene TRBJ2-3, with TRBD1 matching over 8 bases. Germline-derived CDR1 and CDR2 are SGHRS and YFSETQ. The CDR3 spans 16 residues. CDR3 amino acids: CAGSYGQGPYTDTQYF. DNA of the CDR3: TGCGCCGGCAGCTACGGACAGGGCCCTTACACAGATACGCAGTATTTT.

Remarks on this clonotype: This may arise from a read error, as a much more abundant clone is one base away. The rearrangement uses TRBV11-2 and TRBJ2-1; D is ambiguous. V was pared by 5 bases and J by 4 bases, with 18 bases between. Germline assignment: CDR1 SGHAT and CDR2 FQNNGV. The CDR3 runs 16 residues. CDR3 in amino acids: CASSPSRADIYNEQFF. The CDR3 DNA reads as TGTGCCAGCAGCCCTTCCCGGGCAGATATTTACAATGAGCAGTTCTTC.

This clonotype was recorded at least ten times. This sequence joins TRBV12-3 or TRBV12-4 and TRBJ1-5, with D perhaps TRBD1 (5 bases). The CDR3 consists of 15 residues. V dropped 7 bases and J dropped 5 bases, with 18 bases sitting between them. The CDR3 is CASNPGPSPYQPQHF. CDR3 bases: TGTGCCAGCAACCCGGGACCGAGCCCTTATCAGCCCCAGCATTTT.

With regard to this clonotype: A much larger clone differs from this one at a single base, so this may be a read error. The chain employs TRBV2 and TRBJ2-7, with D perhaps assigned TRBD1 or TRBD2 (5 bases each). V was shortened by 6 bases and J by 3 bases, with 12 bases between the two germline ends. CDR3 length: 13 amino acids. Germline V gene data show CDR1 as SNHLY and CDR2 as FYNNEI. The CDR3 loop reads CASRERGSYEQYF. CDR3 nucleotide sequence: TGTGCCAGCAGGGAGAGGGGAAGCTACGAGCAGTACTTC.

This clonotype turned up a few times. The rearrangement uses TRBV6-1 and TRBJ2-2; 8 nucleotides agree with TRBD2. With 6 bases clipped from V and 5 bases from J, the junction kept 8 bases outside the gene matches. CDR3 size: 15 residues. The germline gives CDR1 MNHNS, CDR2 SASEGT. The CDR3 DNA sequence: TGTGCCAGCAGAACCGGGACTAGAGGGACCGGGGAGCTGTTTTTT. This encodes CASRTGTRGTGELFF.

This clonotype turned up a few times. V usage is TRBV6-1 and J usage is TRBJ2-5; 7 bases are shared with TRBD2. Germline trimming cut 7 bases from V and 2 bases from J; bases unmatched to any gene: 16. Germline V lookup: CDR1 MNHNS, CDR2 SASEGT. The CDR3 runs to 17 residues. DNA for the CDR3: TGTGCCAGCACCCGACGGGGCGGGAGTCTGTCACAAGAGACCCAGTACTTC. This encodes CASTRRGGSLSQETQYF.

The V and J genes are TRBV6-1 and TRBJ1-5; D remains ambiguous. The germline CDR1 and CDR2 sequences are MNHNS and SASEGT. V lost 8 bases and J lost 0, with 8 bases in between. This CDR3 has 13 residues. CDR3 nucleotide sequence: TGTGCCAGCGTTGGGTATAGCAATCAGCCCCAGCATTTT. This codes for CASVGYSNQPQHF.

This clonotype was found a few times. The V gene is TRBV11-1, the J gene TRBJ2-2; tentatively, D is TRBD1 or TRBD2 (6 bases each). Germline values: CDR1 SGHAT, CDR2 FQDESV (reference sequence). The CDR3 has 16 amino acids. V was pared by 5 bases and J by 4 bases, with 17 bases between. The CDR3 DNA is TGTGCCAGCAGCCCCCAGACTGGGGGGCGCACCGGGGAGCTGTTTTTT. This translates into CASSPQTGGRTGELFF.

This clonotype was seen a handful of times. This rearrangement joins TRBV6-1 to TRBJ2-5, with D tentatively TRBD1 or TRBD2 (5 bases each). V was cut by 5 bases and J by 8 bases, with 9 bases left in between. The CDR3 is 11 residues long. CDR1 and CDR2 from the germline V gene are MNHNS and SASEGT. The CDR3 nucleotides read TGTGCCAGCAGTACCGGGGCCACCCAGTACTTC. Protein product: CASSTGATQYF.

This clonotype was seen ten or more times. V and J are TRBV7-2 and TRBJ2-3; TRBD2 is a possible D gene (8 bases). The CDR3 sequence is 19 residues long. Germline V gives CDR1 SGHTA, CDR2 FQGNSA. V shed 5 bases and J shed 1 base, with 25 bases lying between them. The CDR3 loop is CASSTGGAYRGVGTDTQYF. As DNA, the CDR3 is TGTGCCAGCAGCACGGGGGGGGCCTACAGGGGCGTAGGCACAGATACGCAGTATTTT.

Many counts were recorded for this clonotype. The J gene is TRBJ1-1, the V gene TRBV4-1, with TRBD1 matching over 9 bases. Trimming removed 0 bases from V and 5 bases from J; junction bases left unmatched: 7. There are 16 residues in the CDR3. Germline assignment: CDR1 MGHRA and CDR2 YSYEKL. Here the CDR3 reads CASSQDWGQGGTEAFF. CDR3 bases: TGCGCCAGCAGCCAAGATTGGGGACAGGGAGGGACTGAAGCTTTCTTT.

This clonotype appeared once. This chain joins TRBV20-1 and TRBJ2-7; 7 bases are a match to TRBD1. Trimming removed 6 bases from V and 2 bases from J; junction bases left unmatched: 7. The CDR3 is 13 residues long. In germline, CDR1 is DFQATT, CDR2 SNEGSKA (reference sequence). This chain's CDR3 is CSATGTETYEQYF. Written as DNA, the CDR3 is TGCAGTGCAACCGGGACAGAGACCTACGAGCAGTACTTC.

This clonotype was recorded many times. The chain joins TRBV20-1 to TRBJ2-3, with 7 bases lining up with TRBD2. Germline-derived CDR1 and CDR2 are DFQATT and SNEGSKA (reference sequence). V lost 6 bases and J lost 3; bases outside the gene matches: 12. The CDR3 length is 15 residues. In DNA, the CDR3 is TGCAGTGCCTTCGGCTCGGGAGGAGGTACAGATACGCAGTATTTT. This encodes CSAFGSGGGTDTQYF.

This clonotype was recorded once. The chain is built from TRBV29-1 and TRBJ2-1; D is unresolved. The CDR3 extends over 13 amino acids. Germline V lookup: CDR1 SQVTM, CDR2 ANQGSEA. Trimming left V 3 bases short and J 0 bases short, with 6 bases between. This CDR3 reads CSVDYSSYNEQFF. In nucleotides, the CDR3 is TGCAGCGTTGACTATAGCTCCTACAATGAGCAGTTCTTC.

This clonotype was seen at least ten times. The chain is built from TRBV30 and TRBJ2-7, with TRBD2 as a possible D gene (5 bases). The V end lost 5 bases, the J end lost 6 bases, and 8 bases lay between the germline ends. Germline values: CDR1 GTSNPN, CDR2 SVGIG (reference sequence). This CDR3 spans 10 amino acids. CDR3 nucleotides: TGTGCCTGGGGAGGATTCGAGCAGTACTTC. Its translation: CAWGGFEQYF.

V usage is TRBV7-6 and J usage is TRBJ1-5; D unclear. V lost 5 bases, J lost 9 bases, and 17 bases lay in between. The germline CDR1 and CDR2 sequences are SGHVS and FNYEAQ. The CDR3 sequence is 14 residues long. The CDR3, as DNA: TGTGCCAGCAGCCTAGAGGAGAGACAAGGGCCCCAGCATTTT. Protein sequence: CASSLEERQGPQHF.

This clonotype was found many times. The rearrangement uses TRBV5-1 and TRBJ2-1; a weak D match, TRBD2 (6 bases). V was trimmed by 0 bases and J by 9 bases, leaving 16 bases between them. The germline CDR1 and CDR2 sequences are SGHRS and YFSETQ. The CDR3 consists of 15 residues. The CDR3 DNA reads TGCGCCAGCAGCTTGGGGGGTCAGCGGGCGGGTGAGCAGTTCTTC. Protein sequence: CASSLGGQRAGEQFF.

Many counts were recorded for this clonotype. This chain uses TRBV20-1 with TRBJ1-1; 7 nucleotides line up with TRBD1. After removal of 0 bases from V and 6 bases from J, the junction contained 7 bases not matched to a gene. The CDR3 extends over 14 amino acids. From germline, CDR1 is DFQATT and CDR2 SNEGSKA (reference sequence). CDR3 sequence: CSARDGTGAPEAFF. As DNA, the CDR3 is TGCAGTGCTAGAGATGGAACAGGGGCTCCTGAAGCTTTCTTT.

This clonotype came up a few times. The chain employs TRBV9 and TRBJ2-7; possibly TRBD2 for D (7 bases). Germline CDR1 and CDR2: SGDLS and YYNGEE. With 2 bases removed from V and 7 bases from J, the gap between germline ends came to 16 bases. This CDR3 comprises 14 residues. CDR3 nucleotide sequence: TGTGCCAGCAGCGTGGGCCGGGGGGCGGGGGAGCAGTACTTC. This encodes CASSVGRGAGEQYF.

This clonotype was recorded a few times. The V and J genes are TRBV13 and TRBJ1-5; 7 bases fit TRBD1. This CDR3 contains 14 residues. The V segment lost 3 bases and the J segment 3 bases; nucleotides outside the gene matches: 2. CDR1 is PRHDT, CDR2 FYEKMQ, per germline (reference sequence). The CDR3 DNA follows: TGTGCCAGCAGCTTGGGACAGCACAATCAGCCCCAGCATTTT. This sequence encodes CASSLGQHNQPQHF.

This clonotype turned up a few times. The chain employs TRBV5-1 and TRBJ2-5; 10 bases fit TRBD2. With V trimmed by 6 bases and J by 5 bases, 4 bases remained unmatched. The CDR3 runs 13 residues. Per the germline V gene, CDR1 is SGHRS and CDR2 is YFSETQ. CDR3 nucleotide sequence: TGCGCCAGCAAAGCGGGAGGGCCGGAGACCCAGTACTTC. Translation gives CASKAGGPETQYF.

In its sample, this clonotype was seen a few times. V and J are TRBV7-6 and TRBJ2-2; 7 nucleotides align to TRBD2. V lost 8 bases, J lost 0 bases, and 9 bases stayed unmatched. This CDR3 is built from 16 residues. Germline loops: CDR1 SGHVS, CDR2 FNYEAQ. This CDR3 reads CASLIYSGSNTGELFF. DNA for the CDR3: TGTGCCAGCTTAATTTATAGCGGGTCGAACACCGGGGAGCTGTTTTTT.

This chain joins TRBV6-2 or TRBV6-3 and TRBJ2-5; 12 nucleotides line up with TRBD1. Germline V gene sequence: CDR1 MNHEY, CDR2 SVGEGT. This CDR3 region has 14 residues. With V trimmed by 6 bases and J by 5 bases, 4 bases remained unmatched. For the CDR3, the DNA is TGTGCCAGCAGGGGACAGGGGGCGGTGGAGACCCAGTACTTC. This encodes CASRGQGAVETQYF.